The clone carrying this T cell receptor (beta chain) was counted only a few times. The study's library attached unique molecular identifiers to single cDNA molecules. In the study's own analysis: There were a median of approximately 96,000 TCRs per sample, with a range from about 23,224 to 690,600. One entry per CDR3 protein results from TCRdb running MiXCR on the RACE reads. The V and J calls follow TCRdb's processing rather than the paper's. This table has approximately 34,000 distinct CDR3 sequences, 4.5% to 5.5% appearing once. Regarding time point: healthy volunteer bleed at 6 weeks. The authors extracted total RNA from unfractionated whole blood. The data belong to a study of human T cells and chemical hapten exposure. Study context: How much TCR each sample yielded varied, mostly because pooled library volumes differed slightly.

This CDR3 contains 13 residues. V shed 3 bases, J shed 8 bases, and the junction held 6 bases outside the gene matches. From germline, CDR1 is DFQATT and CDR2 SNEGSKA (reference sequence). The receptor was isolated from a human donor in good health. Some clones in this sample may be carry-over from other donors' samples. The sequenced sample was whole blood. V gene TRBV20-1 combines with J gene TRBJ1-4; 7 bases line up with TRBD1. The CDR3 nucleotides read TGCAGTGCTAGGTCCGGGACAGTCGAAAAACTGTTTTTT. Translated: CSARSGTVEKLFF.